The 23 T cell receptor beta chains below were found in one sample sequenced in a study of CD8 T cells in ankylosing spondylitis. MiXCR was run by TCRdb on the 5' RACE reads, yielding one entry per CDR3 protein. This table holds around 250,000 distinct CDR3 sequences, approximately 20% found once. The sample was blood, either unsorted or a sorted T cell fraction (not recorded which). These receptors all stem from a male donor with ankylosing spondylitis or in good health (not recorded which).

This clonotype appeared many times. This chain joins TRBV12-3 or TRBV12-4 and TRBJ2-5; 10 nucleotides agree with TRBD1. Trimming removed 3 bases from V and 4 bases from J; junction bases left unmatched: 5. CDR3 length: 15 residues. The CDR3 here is CASSFGTGVGETQYF. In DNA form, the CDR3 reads TGTGCCAGCAGTTTCGGGACAGGGGTCGGAGAGACCCAGTACTTC.

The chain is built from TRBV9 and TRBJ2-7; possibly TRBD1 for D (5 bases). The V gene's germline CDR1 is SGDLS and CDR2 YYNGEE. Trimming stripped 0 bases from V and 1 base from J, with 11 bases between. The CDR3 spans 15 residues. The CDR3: CASSVASGISYEQYF. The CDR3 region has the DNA TGTGCCAGCAGCGTAGCCTCAGGGATTTCCTACGAGCAGTACTTC. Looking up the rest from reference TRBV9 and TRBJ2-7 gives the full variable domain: DSGVTQTPKHLITATGQRVTLRCSPRSGDLSVYWYQQSLDQGLQFLIQYYNGEERAKGNILERFSAQQFPDLHSELNLSSLELGDSALYFCASSVASGISYEQYFGPGTRLTVT.

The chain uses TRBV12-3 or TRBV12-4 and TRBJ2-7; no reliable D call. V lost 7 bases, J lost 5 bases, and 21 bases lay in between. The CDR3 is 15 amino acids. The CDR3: CASTTSRAMAHEQYF. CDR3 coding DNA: TGTGCCAGCACCACCTCGAGAGCGATGGCCCACGAGCAGTACTTC.

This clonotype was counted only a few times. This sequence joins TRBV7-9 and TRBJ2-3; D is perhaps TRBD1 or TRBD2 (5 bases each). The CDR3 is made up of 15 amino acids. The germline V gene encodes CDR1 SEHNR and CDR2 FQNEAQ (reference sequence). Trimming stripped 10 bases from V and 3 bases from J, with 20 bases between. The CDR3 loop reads CATRPWGEGTDTQYF. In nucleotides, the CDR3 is TGTGCCACCCGACCCTGGGGAGAGGGGACAGATACGCAGTATTTT.

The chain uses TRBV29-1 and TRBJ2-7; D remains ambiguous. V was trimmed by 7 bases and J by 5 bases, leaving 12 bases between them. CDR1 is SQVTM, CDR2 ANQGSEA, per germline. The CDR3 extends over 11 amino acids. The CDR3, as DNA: TGCAGCGGATGTGACAACGACGAGCAGTACTTC. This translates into CSGCDNDEQYF.

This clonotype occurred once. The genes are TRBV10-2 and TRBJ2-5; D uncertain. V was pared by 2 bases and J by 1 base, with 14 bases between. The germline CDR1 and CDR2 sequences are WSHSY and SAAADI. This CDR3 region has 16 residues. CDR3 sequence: CASSEPWDKVQETQYF. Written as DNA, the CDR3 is TGCGCCAGCAGTGAGCCTTGGGATAAGGTCCAAGAGACCCAGTACTTC.

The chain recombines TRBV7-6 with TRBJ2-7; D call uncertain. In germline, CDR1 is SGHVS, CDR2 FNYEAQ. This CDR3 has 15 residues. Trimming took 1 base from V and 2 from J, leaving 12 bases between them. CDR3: CASSLGSDSAYEQYF. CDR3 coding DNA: TGTGCCAGCAGCTTAGGCAGCGATTCGGCCTACGAGCAGTACTTC.

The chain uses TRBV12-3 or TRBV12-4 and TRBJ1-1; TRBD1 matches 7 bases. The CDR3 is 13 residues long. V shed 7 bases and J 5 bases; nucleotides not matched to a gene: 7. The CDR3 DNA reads TGTGCCAGCATTAAGACAGGGTGGACTGAAGCTTTCTTT. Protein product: CASIKTGWTEAFF.

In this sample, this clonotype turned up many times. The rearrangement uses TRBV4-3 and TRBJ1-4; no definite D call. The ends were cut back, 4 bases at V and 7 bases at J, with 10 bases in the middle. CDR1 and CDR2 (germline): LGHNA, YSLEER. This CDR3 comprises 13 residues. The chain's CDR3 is CASSLGSGEKLFF. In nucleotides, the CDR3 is TGCGCCAGCAGCCTGGGATCGGGTGAAAAACTGTTTTTT.

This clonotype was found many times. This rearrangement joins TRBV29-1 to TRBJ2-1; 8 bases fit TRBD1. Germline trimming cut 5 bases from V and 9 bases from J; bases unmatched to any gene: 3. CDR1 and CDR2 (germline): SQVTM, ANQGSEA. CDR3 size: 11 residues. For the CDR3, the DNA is TGCAGCGTTCTCACAGGGGGTGAGCAGTTCTTC. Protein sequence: CSVLTGGEQFF.

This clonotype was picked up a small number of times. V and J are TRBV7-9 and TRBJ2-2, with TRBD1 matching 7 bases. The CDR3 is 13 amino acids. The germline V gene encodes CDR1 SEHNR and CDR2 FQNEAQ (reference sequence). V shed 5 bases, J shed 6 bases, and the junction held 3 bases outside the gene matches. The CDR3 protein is CASSADRSGELFF. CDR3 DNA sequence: TGTGCCAGCAGCGCGGACAGGTCCGGGGAGCTGTTTTTT.

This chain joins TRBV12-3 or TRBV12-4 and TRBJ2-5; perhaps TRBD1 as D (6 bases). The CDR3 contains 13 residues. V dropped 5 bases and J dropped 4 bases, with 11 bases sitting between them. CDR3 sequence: CASSPYRAETQYF. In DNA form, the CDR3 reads TGTGCCAGCAGTCCCTACAGGGCAGAGACCCAGTACTTC.

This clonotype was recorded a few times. The CDR3 bases are TGTGCCAGCAGCCCCAGGACTAGCGGGGACTCCTACGAGCAGTACTTC. Residues: CASSPRTSGDSYEQYF. The chain links TRBV5-5 to TRBJ2-7; 12 bases match TRBD2. V lost 4 bases, J lost 0 bases, and 5 bases stayed unmatched. CDR3 length equals 16 residues. Looked up from germline, CDR1 is SGHKS and CDR2 is YYEKEE (reference sequence).

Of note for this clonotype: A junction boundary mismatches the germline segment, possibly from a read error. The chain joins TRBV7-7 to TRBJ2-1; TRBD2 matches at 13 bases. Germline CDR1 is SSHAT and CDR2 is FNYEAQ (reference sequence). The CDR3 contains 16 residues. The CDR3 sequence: CASSSGTSGDYNEQFF. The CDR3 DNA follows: TGTGCTAGCAGCTCGGGGACTAGCGGGGATTACAATGAGCAGTTCTTC.

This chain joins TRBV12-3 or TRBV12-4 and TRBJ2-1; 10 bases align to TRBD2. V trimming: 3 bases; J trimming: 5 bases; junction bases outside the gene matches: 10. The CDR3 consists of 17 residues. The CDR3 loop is CASSFLSSGSRDNEQFF. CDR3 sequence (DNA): TGTGCCAGCAGTTTTTTGTCTAGCGGGAGCCGCGACAATGAGCAGTTCTTC.

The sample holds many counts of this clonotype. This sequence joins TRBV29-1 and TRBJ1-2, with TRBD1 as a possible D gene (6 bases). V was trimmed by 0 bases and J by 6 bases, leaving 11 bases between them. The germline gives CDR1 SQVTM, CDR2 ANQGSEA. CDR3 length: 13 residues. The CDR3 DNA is TGCAGCGTTGAAGAGGCCGGGGGGCATGGCTACACCTTC. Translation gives CSVEEAGGHGYTF.

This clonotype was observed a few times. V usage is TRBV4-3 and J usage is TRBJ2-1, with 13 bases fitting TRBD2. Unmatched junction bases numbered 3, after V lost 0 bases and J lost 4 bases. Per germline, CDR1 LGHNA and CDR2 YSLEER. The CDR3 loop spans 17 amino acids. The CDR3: CASSQDGTSGEYNEQFF. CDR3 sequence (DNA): TGCGCCAGCAGCCAAGACGGGACTAGCGGGGAATACAATGAGCAGTTCTTC.

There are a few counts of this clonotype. In DNA form, the CDR3 reads TGTGCCAGCAAGACAGGAAATGGGGGAGCCTATGGCTACACCTTC. The encoded protein is CASKTGNGGAYGYTF. The rearrangement uses TRBV27 and TRBJ1-2; tentatively, D is TRBD1 (6 bases). V shed 7 bases and J shed 4 bases, with 19 bases lying between them. Germline V CDR1 and CDR2: MNHEY, SMNVEV (reference sequence). CDR3 length: 15 amino acids.

The CDR3 spells CASSSHWDEEETQYF. Here the CDR3 DNA reads TGTGCCAGCAGTTCCCATTGGGACGAGGAAGAGACCCAGTACTTC. The V and J genes are TRBV28 and TRBJ2-5, with D perhaps assigned TRBD1 or TRBD2 (5 bases each). The ends were cut back, 4 bases at V and 3 bases at J, with 15 bases in the middle. Germline V gene data show CDR1 as MDHEN and CDR2 as SYDVKM. The CDR3 covers 15 residues.

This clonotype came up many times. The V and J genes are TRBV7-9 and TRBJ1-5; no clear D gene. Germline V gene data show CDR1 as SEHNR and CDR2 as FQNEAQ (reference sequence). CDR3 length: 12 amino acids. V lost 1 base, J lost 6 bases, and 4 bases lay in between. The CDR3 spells CASSLGSQPQHF. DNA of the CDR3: TGTGCCAGCAGCTTAGGTAGTCAGCCCCAGCATTTT.

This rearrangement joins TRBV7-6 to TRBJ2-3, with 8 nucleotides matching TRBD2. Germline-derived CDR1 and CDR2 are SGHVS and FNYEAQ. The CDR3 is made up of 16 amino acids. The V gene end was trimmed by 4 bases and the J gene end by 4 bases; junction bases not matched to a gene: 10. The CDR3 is CASSSPAGEVSDTQYF. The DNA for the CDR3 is TGTGCCAGCAGCTCCCCAGCGGGAGAAGTATCAGATACGCAGTATTTT.

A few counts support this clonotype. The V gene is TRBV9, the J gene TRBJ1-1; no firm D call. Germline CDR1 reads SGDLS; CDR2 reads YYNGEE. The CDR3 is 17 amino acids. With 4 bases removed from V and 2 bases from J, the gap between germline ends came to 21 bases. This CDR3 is CASSPPNPNLANTEAFF. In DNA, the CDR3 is TGTGCCAGCAGCCCCCCCAACCCGAATTTGGCTAACACTGAAGCTTTCTTT.

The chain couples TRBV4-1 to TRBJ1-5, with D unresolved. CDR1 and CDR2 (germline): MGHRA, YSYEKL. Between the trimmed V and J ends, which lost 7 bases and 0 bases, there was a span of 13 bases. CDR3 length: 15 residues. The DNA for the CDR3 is TGCGCCAGCAAGGCCGGAGTTCATAGCAATCAGCCCCAGCATTTT. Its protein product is CASKAGVHSNQPQHF.